The present entry profiles one TCR beta chain with its context. In germline, CDR1 is SGDLS, CDR2 YYNGEE. V lost 4 bases and J lost 2; bases outside the gene matches: 4. This CDR3 has 17 residues. These data are taken from a study of blood T cell repertoires in COVID-19. At the level of the study: The United States, Italy and Spain were the sources of the acute and convalescent COVID-19 samples. PBMCs, B-cell-depleted T cells, or T cells were the source of the cDNA or gDNA that made up the material.

This table comes from immunoSEQ multiplex PCR, and its TCRdb copy is limited to in-frame clones, with some not included. The data hold about 210,000 clones, with 80% to 90% observed a single time. The J gene is TRBJ2-1, the V gene TRBV9; 15 positions agree with TRBD2. Sequencing was performed on PBMCs or T cells enriched from blood (not recorded which). The TCR sequence derives from a woman between 40 and 55 years old with acute COVID-19. The CDR3 protein is CASSPGLAGGPYNEQFF. The CDR3 region has the DNA TGTGCCAGCAGCCCAGGACTAGCGGGAGGGCCCTACAATGAGCAGTTCTTC.